The source of this TCR beta chain is a study of OX40 agonist ivuxolimab in advanced cancers. General study findings and limits: The mean number of expanded clones was higher in CD8+ T cells than in CD4+.

Details on this clone: The antigen is unknown.

This CDR3 spans 15 amino acids. Germline CDR1 KGHSH, CDR2 LQKENI. The J segment lost 2 bases and the V segment lost 0 bases, leaving 1 base of the junction unmatched. Clones were read by immunoSEQ multiplex PCR, and TCRdb kept only the in-frame ones, dropping some. The data contain roughly 80,000 clones, 89% of them singletons. The clonotype comes from an adult with an advanced solid tumor such as melanoma, head and neck, liver or kidney cancer. The V call is TRBV18, the J call TRBJ1-2; 9 positions agree with TRBD1. The material sequenced was CD4+ or CD8+ T cells sorted from blood, taken in a trial of the OX40 agonist ivuxolimab. The CDR3 here is CASSPPGTGNYGYTF. The DNA for the CDR3 is TGTGCCAGCTCACCACCCGGGACAGGGAACTATGGCTACACCTTC.